One T cell receptor (beta chain) is described in this entry. No cognate antigen has been identified for it. One base away there is no much larger clone; base qualities are not given. This sample was sequenced with an Illumina HiSeq 2500. Quantitative 5'-RACE with molecular barcodes was used to prepare TCR beta libraries. The authors' analysis ran thus. Disease-linked TCR variants were identified with a new computational method built on a probabilistic model of VDJ rearrangement. TCRdb trimmed public reads at Q25 via fastp, called clones via MiXCR and kept in-frame beta chains. Entries are consolidated by CDR3 protein sequence, retaining the most common genes and DNA. Clone size and V and J calls follow TCRdb, not the original study. In all, the sample holds around 300,000 distinct CDR3 sequences, and about 20% of those were seen once. Approximately 3.7% of the sample is taken by the ten largest. The CDR3 measures 13 amino acids from cysteine to phenylalanine. This entry keeps only the CDR3 DNA: 39 bases, framed from base 1. In the germline V gene, CDR1 corresponds to SNHLY and CDR2 to FYNNEI. V lost 6 bases and J lost 4 bases, and the count of bases not matched to a germline gene is 4.

The sample comes from a study of CD8 T cells in ankylosing spondylitis (dated by TCRdb to about 2017). Study-wide context: To find TCR variants linked to disease, the study profiled T cell receptor beta repertoires in ankylosing spondylitis patients and healthy donors. In total, the full study cohort was made up of roughly 110 healthy donors and 25 to 30 ankylosing spondylitis patients. Samples of peripheral blood were taken, and for ankylosing spondylitis patients, synovial fluid was collected as well. Overall study results and their limits: A TCR beta motif of several highly homologous amino acid variants appeared characteristic of blood from ankylosing spondylitis patients. Some of the motif variants had been reported before in the synovial fluid and blood of reactive arthritis patients, a finding that suggests common disease-initiation mechanisms. The disease-linked clones showed a CD8+ phenotype and occurred at relatively low frequencies in peripheral blood. Significant enrichment of the disease-linked clones was reported in matched synovial fluid samples from ankylosing spondylitis patients.

This chain joins TRBV2 to TRBJ2-3; the central 7 bases match TRBD2. Sequencing was done on a sample of blood, either unsorted or a sorted T cell fraction (not recorded which). This sequence was found in a female donor with ankylosing spondylitis or in good health (not recorded which). The DNA sequence is as follows: TGTGCCAGCAGGACTAGCAAGGCAGATACGCAGTATTTT. This codes for CASRTSKADTQYF. With the portions outside the CDR3 filled from the reference TRBV2 and TRBJ2-3 genes, the complete variable region becomes EPEVTQTPSHQVTQMGQEVILRCVPISNHLYFYWYRQILGQKVEFLVSFYNNEISEKSEIFDDQFSVERPDGSNFTLKIRSTKLEDSAMYFCASRTSKADTQYFGPGTRLTVL.